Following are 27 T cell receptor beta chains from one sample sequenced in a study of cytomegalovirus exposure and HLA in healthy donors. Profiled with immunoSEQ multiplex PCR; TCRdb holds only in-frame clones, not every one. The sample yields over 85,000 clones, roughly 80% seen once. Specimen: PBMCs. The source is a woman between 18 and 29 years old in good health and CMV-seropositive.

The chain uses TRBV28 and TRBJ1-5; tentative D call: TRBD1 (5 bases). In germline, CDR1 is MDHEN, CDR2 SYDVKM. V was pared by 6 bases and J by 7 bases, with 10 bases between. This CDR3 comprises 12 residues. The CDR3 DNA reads TGTGCCAGCAGCCCGGGGGGGCAGCCCCAGCATTTT. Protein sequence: CASSPGGQPQHF.

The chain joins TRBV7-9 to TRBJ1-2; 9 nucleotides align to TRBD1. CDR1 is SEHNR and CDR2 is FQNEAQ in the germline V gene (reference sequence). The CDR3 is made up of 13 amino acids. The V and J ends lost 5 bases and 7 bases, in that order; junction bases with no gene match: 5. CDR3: CASSPSDRGGYTF. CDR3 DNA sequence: TGTGCCAGCAGCCCTTCGGACAGGGGTGGCTACACCTTC.

The CDR3 is CASSYVGQRDYGYTF. DNA for the CDR3: TGTGCCAGCAGCTATGTAGGACAGAGGGACTATGGCTACACCTTC. The V call is TRBV9, the J call TRBJ1-2, with D perhaps matching TRBD1 (6 bases). Germline CDR1 is SGDLS and CDR2 is YYNGEE. CDR3 size: 15 residues. V was shortened by 4 bases and J by 3 bases, with 16 bases between the two germline ends.

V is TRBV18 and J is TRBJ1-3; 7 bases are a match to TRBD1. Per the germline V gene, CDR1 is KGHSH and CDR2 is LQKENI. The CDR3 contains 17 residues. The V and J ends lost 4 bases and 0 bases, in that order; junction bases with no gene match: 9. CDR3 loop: CASSQGIAGGSGNTIYF. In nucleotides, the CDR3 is TGTGCCAGCTCACAAGGAATCGCAGGGGGCTCTGGAAACACCATATATTTT.

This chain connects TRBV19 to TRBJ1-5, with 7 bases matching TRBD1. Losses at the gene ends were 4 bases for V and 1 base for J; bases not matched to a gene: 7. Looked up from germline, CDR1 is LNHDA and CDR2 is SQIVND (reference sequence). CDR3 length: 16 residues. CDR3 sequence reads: CASSRSEGASNQPQHF. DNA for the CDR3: TGTGCCAGTAGTAGATCGGAGGGGGCAAGCAATCAGCCCCAGCATTTT.

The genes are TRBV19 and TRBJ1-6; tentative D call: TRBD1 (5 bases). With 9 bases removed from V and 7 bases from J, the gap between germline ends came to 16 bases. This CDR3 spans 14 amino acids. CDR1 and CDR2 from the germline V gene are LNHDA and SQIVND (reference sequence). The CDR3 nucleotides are TGTGCCAGCGGAGGGGAGTTAGGCAATTCACCCCTCCACTTT. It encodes CASGGELGNSPLHF.

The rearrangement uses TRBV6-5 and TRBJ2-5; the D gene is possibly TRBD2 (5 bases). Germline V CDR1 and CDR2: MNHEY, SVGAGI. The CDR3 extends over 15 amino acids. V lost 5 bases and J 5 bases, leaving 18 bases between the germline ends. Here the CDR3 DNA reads TGTGCCAGCAGTAGTGTATCCGGGGTAATCGAGACCCAGTACTTC. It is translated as CASSSVSGVIETQYF.

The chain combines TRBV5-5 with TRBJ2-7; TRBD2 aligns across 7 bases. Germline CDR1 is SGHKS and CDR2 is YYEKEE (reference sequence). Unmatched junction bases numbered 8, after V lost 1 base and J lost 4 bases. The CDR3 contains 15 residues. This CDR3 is CASSLRAEGGYEQYF. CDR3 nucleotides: TGTGCCAGCAGCTTGCGGGCGGAGGGAGGGTACGAGCAGTACTTC.

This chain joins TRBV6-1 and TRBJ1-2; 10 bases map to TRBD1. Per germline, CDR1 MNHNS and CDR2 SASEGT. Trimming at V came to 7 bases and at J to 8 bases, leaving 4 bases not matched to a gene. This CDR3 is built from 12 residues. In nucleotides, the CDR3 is TGTGCCAGCATACTGACAGGGGGCGGCTACACCTTC. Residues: CASILTGGGYTF.

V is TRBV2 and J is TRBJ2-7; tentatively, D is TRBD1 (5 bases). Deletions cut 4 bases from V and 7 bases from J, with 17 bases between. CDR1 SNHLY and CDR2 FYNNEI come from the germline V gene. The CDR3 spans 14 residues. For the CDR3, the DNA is TGTGCCAGCAGTGGGGCCTCTAGGGGTGTGGAGCAGTACTTC. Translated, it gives CASSGASRGVEQYF.

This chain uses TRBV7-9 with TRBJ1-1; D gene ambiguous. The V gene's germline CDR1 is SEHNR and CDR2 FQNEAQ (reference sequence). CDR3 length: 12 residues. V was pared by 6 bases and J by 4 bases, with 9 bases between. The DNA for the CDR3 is TGTGCCAGCAGGGCCAGCGGCACTGAAGCTTTCTTT. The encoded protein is CASRASGTEAFF.

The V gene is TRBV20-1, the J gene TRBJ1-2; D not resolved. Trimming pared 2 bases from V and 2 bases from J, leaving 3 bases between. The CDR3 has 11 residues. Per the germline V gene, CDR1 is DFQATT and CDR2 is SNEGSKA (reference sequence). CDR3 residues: CSARQNYGYTF. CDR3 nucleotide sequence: TGCAGTGCTAGACAAAACTATGGCTACACCTTC.

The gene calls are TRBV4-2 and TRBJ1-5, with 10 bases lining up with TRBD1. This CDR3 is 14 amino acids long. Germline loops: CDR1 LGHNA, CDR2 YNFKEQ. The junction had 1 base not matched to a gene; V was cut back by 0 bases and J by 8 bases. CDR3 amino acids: CASSQEGQGEPQHF. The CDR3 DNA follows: TGTGCCAGCAGCCAAGAAGGACAGGGGGAGCCCCAGCATTTT.

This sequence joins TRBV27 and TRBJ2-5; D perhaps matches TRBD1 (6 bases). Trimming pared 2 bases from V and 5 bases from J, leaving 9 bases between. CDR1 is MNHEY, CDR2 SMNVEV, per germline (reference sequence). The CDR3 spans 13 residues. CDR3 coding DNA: TGTGCCAGCAGTTTACAGGGGCAGGAGACCCAGTACTTC. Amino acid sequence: CASSLQGQETQYF.

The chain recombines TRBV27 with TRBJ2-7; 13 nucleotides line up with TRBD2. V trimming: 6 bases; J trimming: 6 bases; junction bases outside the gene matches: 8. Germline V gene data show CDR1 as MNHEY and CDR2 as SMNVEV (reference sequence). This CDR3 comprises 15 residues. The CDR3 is CASRTGLAGASEQYF. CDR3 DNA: TGTGCCAGCAGGACCGGACTAGCGGGGGCCTCCGAGCAGTACTTC.

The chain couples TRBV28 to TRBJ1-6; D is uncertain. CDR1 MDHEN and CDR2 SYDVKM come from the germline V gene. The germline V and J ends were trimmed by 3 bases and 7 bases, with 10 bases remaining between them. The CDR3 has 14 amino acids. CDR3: CASSFISVNSPLHF. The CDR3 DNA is TGTGCCAGCAGTTTTATCTCGGTCAATTCACCCCTCCACTTT.

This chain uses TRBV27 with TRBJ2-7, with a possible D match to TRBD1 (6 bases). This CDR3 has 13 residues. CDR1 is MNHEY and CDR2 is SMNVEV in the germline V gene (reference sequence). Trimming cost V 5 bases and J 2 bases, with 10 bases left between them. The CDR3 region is CASSRTGPYEQYF. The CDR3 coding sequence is TGTGCCAGCAGTCGAACAGGGCCCTACGAGCAGTACTTC.

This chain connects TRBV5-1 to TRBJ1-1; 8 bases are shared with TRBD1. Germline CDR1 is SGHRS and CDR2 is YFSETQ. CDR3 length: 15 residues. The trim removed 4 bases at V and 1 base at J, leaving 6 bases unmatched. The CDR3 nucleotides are TGCGCCAGCAGCAGTCCGACAGGGGAGAACACTGAAGCTTTCTTT. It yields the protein CASSSPTGENTEAFF.

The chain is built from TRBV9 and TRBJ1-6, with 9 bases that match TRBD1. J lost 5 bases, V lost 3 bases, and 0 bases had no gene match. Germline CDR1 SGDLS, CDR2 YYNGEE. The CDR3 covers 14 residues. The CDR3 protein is CASSGQGDNSPLHF. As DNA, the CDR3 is TGTGCCAGCAGCGGACAGGGGGATAATTCACCCCTCCACTTT.

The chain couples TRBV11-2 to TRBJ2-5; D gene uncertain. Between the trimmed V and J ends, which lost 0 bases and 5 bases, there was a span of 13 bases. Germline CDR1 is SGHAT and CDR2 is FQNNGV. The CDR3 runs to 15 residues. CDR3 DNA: TGTGCCAGCAGCTTAGATCTTGGGCTTTTTGAGACCCAGTACTTC. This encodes CASSLDLGLFETQYF.

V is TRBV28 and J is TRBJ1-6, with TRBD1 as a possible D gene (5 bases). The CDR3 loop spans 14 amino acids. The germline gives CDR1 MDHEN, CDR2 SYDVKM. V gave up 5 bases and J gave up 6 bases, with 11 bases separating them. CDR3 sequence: CASSPRGLNSPLHF. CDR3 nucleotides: TGTGCCAGCAGTCCTAGGGGACTTAATTCACCCCTCCACTTT.

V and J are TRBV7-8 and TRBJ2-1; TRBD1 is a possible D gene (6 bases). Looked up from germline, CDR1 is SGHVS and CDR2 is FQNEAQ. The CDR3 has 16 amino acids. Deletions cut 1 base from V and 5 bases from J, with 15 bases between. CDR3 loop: CASSLVQGTAHNEQFF. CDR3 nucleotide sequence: TGTGCCAGCAGCTTAGTGCAGGGGACGGCGCACAATGAGCAGTTCTTC.

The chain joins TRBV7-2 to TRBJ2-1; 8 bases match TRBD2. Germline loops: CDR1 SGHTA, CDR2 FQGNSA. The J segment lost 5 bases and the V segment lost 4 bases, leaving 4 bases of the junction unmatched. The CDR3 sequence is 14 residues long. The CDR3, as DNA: TGTGCCAGCAGCTGGGTAGCGGGGCACAATGAGCAGTTCTTC. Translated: CASSWVAGHNEQFF.

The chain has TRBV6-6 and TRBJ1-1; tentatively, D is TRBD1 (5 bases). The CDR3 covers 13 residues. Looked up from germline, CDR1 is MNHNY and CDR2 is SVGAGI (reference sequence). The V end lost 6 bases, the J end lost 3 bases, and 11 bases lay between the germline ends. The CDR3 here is CASRPDTDTEAFF. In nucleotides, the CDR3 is TGTGCCAGCAGACCGGACACCGACACTGAAGCTTTCTTT.

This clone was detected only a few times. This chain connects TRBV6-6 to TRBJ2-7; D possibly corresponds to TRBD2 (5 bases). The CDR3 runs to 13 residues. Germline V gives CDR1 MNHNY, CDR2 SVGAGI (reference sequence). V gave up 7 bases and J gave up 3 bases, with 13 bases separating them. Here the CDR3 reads CASTPSGGYEQYF. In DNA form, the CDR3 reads TGTGCCAGCACCCCAAGTGGAGGCTACGAGCAGTACTTC.

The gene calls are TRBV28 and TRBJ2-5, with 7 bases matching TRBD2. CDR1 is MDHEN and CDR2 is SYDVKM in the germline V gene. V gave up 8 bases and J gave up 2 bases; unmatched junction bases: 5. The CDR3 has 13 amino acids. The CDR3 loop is CASGLGVQETQYF. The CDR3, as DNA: TGTGCCAGCGGACTAGGCGTACAAGAGACCCAGTACTTC.

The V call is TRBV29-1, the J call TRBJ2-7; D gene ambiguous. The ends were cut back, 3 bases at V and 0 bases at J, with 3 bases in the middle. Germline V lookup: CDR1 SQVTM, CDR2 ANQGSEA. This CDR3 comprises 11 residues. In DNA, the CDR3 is TGCAGCGTTGACAACTCCTACGAGCAGTACTTC. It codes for CSVDNSYEQYF.